This T cell receptor (beta chain) comes out of a study of shared clonotypes between healthy human individuals (TCRdb year 2020). Some background on the complete study: The cohort included three men and a couple of women between 18 and 49 years of age. For each donor, three plates each were used for CD4 naive and CD4 memory, two plates were used for CD8 naive, and one plate was used for CD8 memory. Blood TCR repertoires of about 5 healthy adults were deeply sequenced to estimate repertoire size and the extent of clonotype sharing between individuals. Libraries were prepared and TCR repertoires were sequenced by different laboratories using diverse techniques, in order to increase sequencing depth and limit assay-specific biases. Each donor's leukapheresis produced roughly between about 0.9 and 9.5 billion PBMCs.

TCR CDR3 regions were amplified from genomic DNA by multiplex PCR using the deep immunoSEQ assay. Genomic DNA extracted from each cell subset was distributed evenly over all wells of several immunoSEQ 96-well plates, and each plate served as one replicate. For sorted subsets, around 200 ng genomic DNA, equal to tens of thousands of T cell genomes, was loaded into each replicate PCR. The purified libraries were quantified using a Qubit 3.0 fluorometer, sized with a Bioanalyzer 2100, and then quantified again using the KAPA Library Quantification kit. Every immunoSEQ 96-well plate was sequenced on a separate single-read 150-cycle Illumina NextSeq 550 flow cell. In the source study's methods: Because the immunoSEQ output held only junctional sequences and lacked quality scores, the filtering could not match the filtering applied to full-length reads. Sequences were annotated with PyIR, a Python wrapper for IgBLAST v1.9, using IMGT germline references to assign V/J genes and CDR3. Reads were removed for weak V/J assignments (E-value above 1e-6), missing CDR3, stop codons, out-of-frame junctions, or ambiguous translated residues. V3J clonotypes were defined as sequences sharing the same inferred V gene, J gene, and CDR3 amino acid sequence. Percentage overlap between repertoires was computed as shared unique clonotypes divided by the size of the smaller repertoire. Three approaches were used to assess repertoire richness: RTK rarefaction, the Chao1 estimator, and Recon v2.1 estimates of unobserved clonotypes. Generation probabilities for all TCRbeta clonotypes obtained by the gDNA method from a handful of donors were computed using OLGA. Held by TCRdb, this immuneACCESS table contains in-frame sequences only and omits some clones. Under half of the omission traces to an unresolved V gene where checked; the cause of the rest is unknown. That table gives V, J and clone size, and the DNA gave D and trimming. The sample includes 1.5 million to 2.5 million clones, with about 94% observed a single time. The ten largest make up 1.2% of the sample.

Regarding this clone: The clone's antigen remains unknown. Base-call qualities are not available, and no considerably larger clone is one nucleotide away.

The germline V end is reduced by 6 bases and the J end by 1 base; junction bases left unmatched: 3. CDR1 and CDR2 are drawn from the germline V gene: MNHNS, SASEGT. Taken from cysteine to phenylalanine, the CDR3 has 15 residues. Only the CDR3 DNA stays, 45 bases, in frame from base 1. Paper-wide results and their limitations: When several donors were compared, the shared fraction of clonotypes was around 5% for naive CD4, 3% to 4% for naive CD8, 2% to 2.5% for memory CD4, and less than 0.5% for memory CD8. Because the study included a small number of donors, the genetic and exposure-history diversity represented was limited. Based on pairwise subsampling, the degree of clonotype sharing among donors was expected to be affected by sequencing depth. Rarefaction of sorted-subset datasets indicated incomplete sequencing despite the large sequencing depth. Larger estimated clonotype richness was generally found for naive subsets than for memory subsets. Sampling was limited to blood, and TCR repertoires in tissue likely differ from TCR repertoires in blood. Higher generation probabilities were observed for clonotypes shared by all four sorted-subset donors than for non-shared clonotypes.

CD8 naive samples were obtained by positive selection for CCR7 among CD45RO-negative cells, yielding a CD45RA+CCR7+ population from which TemRA cells were excluded. The donors were healthy, HIV-negative adults who had no recently reported acute infections or vaccinations. Every donor was a Caucasian adult residing in Nashville, Tennessee, USA. After blood collection by leukapheresis, PBMCs were isolated using Ficoll-Histopaque density gradient centrifugation and then cryopreserved in the vapor phase of liquid nitrogen. Analytical flow cytometry was used to check the purity and quantity of each magnetically sorted T cell population. Each sorted fraction had its genomic DNA isolated and then quantified by UV absorbance on a Nanodrop 2000c.

The origin of this receptor is a man younger than 35 in good health. The chain links TRBV6-1 with TRBJ2-1; TRBD1 lines up with 10 middle nucleotides. The sequenced material came from naive CD8+ T cells sorted from blood. What the cell subset or site label conveys for this sample: CD45RA+CCR7+. The CDR3 reads CASRRDRGSYNEQFF. The DNA reads as follows: TGTGCCAGCAGGCGGGACAGGGGTTCCTACAATGAGCAGTTCTTC.